One and the same sample provided the 23 T cell receptor beta chains below, sequenced in a study of shared clonotypes between healthy human individuals. Here immunoSEQ multiplex PCR was the method, and the copy in TCRdb shows in-frame clones only, minus some. The table shows hundreds of thousands of clones, with more than 75% occurring only once. The specimen sequenced was PBMCs. Receptors originate from a woman in her 40s in good health. Some clones in this sample may be carry-over from other donors' samples.

This clone was seen ten or more times. V usage is TRBV7-3 and J usage is TRBJ2-1; 11 positions match TRBD2. The CDR3 consists of 13 residues. Trimming cost V 4 bases and J 8 bases; bases outside gene matches: 1. Germline loops: CDR1 SGHTA, CDR2 FQGTGA. The CDR3 DNA reads as TGTGCCAGCAGCTCACTAGCGGGGGATGAGCAGTTCTTC. This codes for CASSSLAGDEQFF.

On this clone: A junction boundary mismatches the germline segment, possibly from a read error. V is TRBV7-2 and J is TRBJ2-7; possibly TRBD2 for D (6 bases). Looked up from germline, CDR1 is SGHTA and CDR2 is FQGNSA. This CDR3 spans 12 amino acids. In DNA form, the CDR3 reads TGTGCCAGCAGCTCCACTTCCGGGACTGTACGATTC. Translation: CASSSTSGTVRF.

This chain joins TRBV2 and TRBJ2-3, with 7 bases fitting TRBD1. The junction had 6 bases not matched to a gene; V was cut back by 4 bases and J by 2 bases. Per the germline V gene, CDR1 is SNHLY and CDR2 is FYNNEI. The CDR3 has 15 amino acids. The CDR3 sequence is CASSGGGLSTDTQYF. CDR3 nucleotide sequence: TGTGCCAGCAGTGGAGGGGGCTTGTCCACAGATACGCAGTATTTT. Drawing the rest from reference TRBV2 and TRBJ2-3, the complete variable domain is EPEVTQTPSHQVTQMGQEVILRCVPISNHLYFYWYRQILGQKVEFLVSFYNNEISEKSEIFDDQFSVERPDGSNFTLKIRSTKLEDSAMYFCASSGGGLSTDTQYFGPGTRLTVL.

The chain links TRBV5-4 to TRBJ2-5; 8 bases map to TRBD2. The CDR3 is 12 residues long. V shed 5 bases and J 5 bases; nucleotides not matched to a gene: 2. The V gene's germline CDR1 is SGHNT and CDR2 YYREEE (reference sequence). The CDR3 sequence is CASSREGETQYF. CDR3 bases: TGTGCCAGCAGTCGGGAGGGGGAGACCCAGTACTTC.

Only one count was recorded for this clone. The V and J genes are TRBV7-9 and TRBJ1-3, with a possible D match to TRBD1 (5 bases). The CDR3 runs 15 residues. Between the trimmed V and J ends, which lost 5 bases and 0 bases, there was a span of 11 bases. The germline V gene encodes CDR1 SEHNR and CDR2 FQNEAQ (reference sequence). The CDR3 protein is CASSLGTDSGNTIYF. The DNA for the CDR3 is TGTGCCAGCAGCCTAGGGACCGACTCTGGAAACACCATATATTTT.

V usage is TRBV28 and J usage is TRBJ1-2; 7 bases agree with TRBD1. Germline CDR1 and CDR2: MDHEN and SYDVKM. V was clipped by 5 bases and J by 3 bases; unmatched bases: 12. This CDR3 spans 16 amino acids. This chain's CDR3 is CASSPIRQGLDYGYTF. The CDR3 coding sequence is TGTGCCAGCAGTCCAATCCGACAGGGTCTCGACTATGGCTACACCTTC.

This clone was seen only once. The chain recombines TRBV27 with TRBJ1-1, with 7 bases matching TRBD1. Germline values: CDR1 MNHEY, CDR2 SMNVEV (reference sequence). The CDR3 runs 14 residues. V shed 1 base, J shed 2 bases, and the junction held 1 base outside the gene matches. CDR3 loop: CASSLWDRNTEAFF. The CDR3 coding sequence is TGTGCCAGCAGTTTATGGGACAGAAACACTGAAGCTTTCTTT.

This chain joins TRBV6-6 and TRBJ1-5; D is possibly TRBD1 (5 bases). Trimming took 2 bases from V and 6 from J, leaving 11 bases between them. CDR3 size: 14 residues. The germline V gene encodes CDR1 MNHNY and CDR2 SVGAGI (reference sequence). The CDR3 sequence: CASSYARDRQPQHF. The CDR3 DNA reads TGTGCCAGCAGTTACGCCAGGGATCGTCAGCCCCAGCATTTT.

This clone has only a few counts. This chain links TRBV7-8 with TRBJ2-1, with a weak D call TRBD2 (5 bases). Trimming removed 5 bases from V and 6 bases from J, with 14 bases in between. Germline V lookup: CDR1 SGHVS, CDR2 FQNEAQ. The CDR3 contains 14 residues. CDR3 residues: CASSPSTSFNEQFF. The CDR3 bases are TGTGCCAGCAGCCCCTCTACTAGTTTCAATGAGCAGTTCTTC.

Regarding this clone: At the DNA level, this CDR3 is encoded by other sequences in the same sample as well. The chain carries TRBV18 and TRBJ2-2; D call uncertain. This CDR3 is 14 amino acids long. Trimming left V 6 bases short and J 0 bases short, with 8 bases between. Germline values: CDR1 KGHSH, CDR2 LQKENI. CDR3 sequence reads: CASSPGPNTGELFF. Here the CDR3 DNA reads TGTGCCAGCTCGCCCGGGCCGAACACCGGGGAGCTGTTTTTT.

This chain links TRBV13 with TRBJ2-2, with TRBD1 as a possible D gene (6 bases). This CDR3 has 14 amino acids. From germline, CDR1 is PRHDT and CDR2 FYEKMQ (reference sequence). V was pared by 5 bases and J by 5 bases, with 12 bases between. The CDR3 DNA reads as TGTGCCAGCAGCGTCCAGGGGTCTACCGGGGAGCTGTTTTTT. Its protein product is CASSVQGSTGELFF.

This sequence joins TRBV2 and TRBJ2-4; D may be TRBD1 or TRBD2 (5 bases each). CDR1 and CDR2 from the germline V gene are SNHLY and FYNNEI. The CDR3 consists of 16 residues. The V end lost 4 bases, the J end lost 2 bases, and 15 bases lay between the germline ends. CDR3 residues: CASSGGRDGTKNIQYF. The CDR3 bases are TGTGCCAGCAGTGGTGGCAGGGACGGGACCAAAAACATTCAGTACTTC.

This sequence joins TRBV6-1 and TRBJ1-1; tentatively, D is TRBD1 (6 bases). V dropped 6 bases and J dropped 5 bases, with 13 bases sitting between them. The CDR3 spans 13 residues. The V gene's germline CDR1 is MNHNS and CDR2 SASEGT. The CDR3 nucleotides read TGTGCCAGCAGATACGAGGGGGTTACTGAAGCTTTCTTT. Residues: CASRYEGVTEAFF.

The J gene is TRBJ2-5, the V gene TRBV11-2; the D is unclear. V was shortened by 3 bases and J by 0 bases, with 8 bases between the two germline ends. There are 14 residues in the CDR3. Germline lookup yields CDR1 SGHAT and CDR2 FQNNGV. CDR3 coding DNA: TGTGCCAGCAGCTTCGACACTAACCAAGAGACCCAGTACTTC. This sequence encodes CASSFDTNQETQYF.

The chain joins TRBV6-1 to TRBJ1-2; D perhaps matches TRBD1 (5 bases). CDR1 MNHNS and CDR2 SASEGT come from the germline V gene. Trimming cost V 6 bases and J 0 bases, with 11 bases left between them. The CDR3 contains 14 residues. The CDR3 DNA reads TGTGCCAGCAGGCCACGGGGGGCTAACTATGGCTACACCTTC. Its translation: CASRPRGANYGYTF.

The chain joins TRBV19 to TRBJ2-5, with unresolved D. V lost 8 bases, J lost 7 bases, and 14 bases lay in between. The CDR3 sequence is 12 residues long. Germline V CDR1 and CDR2: LNHDA, SQIVND (reference sequence). CDR3 sequence reads: CASGVLDGTQYF. CDR3 in DNA: TGTGCCAGTGGGGTTTTGGATGGGACCCAGTACTTC.

The rearrangement joins TRBV28 to TRBJ1-2; 10 nucleotides agree with TRBD1. CDR1 and CDR2 from the germline V gene are MDHEN and SYDVKM. V was clipped by 5 bases and J by 4 bases; unmatched bases: 13. The CDR3 has 17 residues. This CDR3 is CASSPGKGTGAAYGYTF. The CDR3 DNA reads TGTGCCAGCAGTCCCGGAAAGGGGACAGGGGCGGCCTATGGCTACACCTTC.

The chain uses TRBV10-1 and TRBJ1-3, with D unclear. The CDR3 covers 11 residues. Germline V gene lookup returns CDR1 WNHNN and CDR2 SYGVQD (reference sequence). The ends were cut back, 5 bases at V and 1 base at J, with 0 bases in the middle. CDR3 coding DNA: TGCGCCAGCAGTTCTGGAAACACCATATATTTT. Residues: CASSSGNTIYF.

The chain links TRBV27 to TRBJ1-2; D perhaps matches TRBD1 (5 bases). The ends were cut back, 0 bases at V and 9 bases at J, with 20 bases in the middle. The CDR3 length is 16 residues. Germline loops: CDR1 MNHEY, CDR2 SMNVEV (reference sequence). CDR3: CASSLSPQGTLSRYTF. CDR3 DNA: TGTGCCAGCAGTTTATCCCCCCAGGGAACCTTATCCCGCTACACCTTC.

The V call is TRBV18, the J call TRBJ2-3; D may be TRBD1 or TRBD2 (5 bases each). Deletions cut 0 bases from V and 2 bases from J, with 21 bases between. Per the germline V gene, CDR1 is KGHSH and CDR2 is LQKENI. The CDR3 spans 19 residues. CDR3 in DNA: TGTGCCAGCTCACCACCCTACCCTGCGCCCGGTGGGACCACAGATACGCAGTATTTT. This codes for CASSPPYPAPGGTTDTQYF. The complete variable domain, with remaining parts taken from reference TRBV18 and TRBJ2-3, reads NAGVMQNPRHLVRRRGQEARLRCSPMKGHSHVYWYRQLPEEGLKFMVYLQKENIIDESGMPKERFSAEFPKEGPSILRIQQVVRGDSAAYFCASSPPYPAPGGTTDTQYFGPGTRLTVL.

J is TRBJ2-1 and V is TRBV4-2, with D perhaps matching TRBD2 (6 bases). V gave up 4 bases and J gave up 5 bases, with 15 bases separating them. CDR1 is LGHNA and CDR2 is YNFKEQ in the germline V gene. The CDR3 contains 15 residues. The CDR3 reads CASSLRVAADNEQFF. The CDR3 DNA is TGTGCCAGCAGCCTCCGGGTAGCGGCCGACAATGAGCAGTTCTTC.

This chain joins TRBV5-8 and TRBJ2-7; D is unclear. The CDR3 has 16 residues. V was trimmed by 1 base and J by 4 bases, leaving 18 bases between them. The germline CDR1 and CDR2 sequences are SGHTS and YDEGEE. The CDR3 is CASSLLSGSYTYEQYF. The CDR3 DNA is TGTGCCAGCAGCTTGTTATCGGGCTCCTACACTTACGAGCAGTACTTC. Full variable domain (missing parts from reference TRBV5-8 and TRBJ2-7): EAGVTQSPTHLIKTRGQQATLRCSPISGHTSVYWYQQALGLGLQFLLWYDEGEERNRGNFPPRFSGRQFPNYSSELNVNALELEDSALYLCASSLLSGSYTYEQYFGPGTRLTVT.

The rearrangement joins TRBV5-1 to TRBJ2-1, with TRBD1 as a possible D gene (6 bases). The CDR3 contains 16 residues. Germline V gene lookup returns CDR1 SGHRS and CDR2 YFSETQ. Trimming stripped 8 bases from V and 8 bases from J, with 26 bases between. CDR3 loop: CASADPTRGGRDEQFF. Written as DNA, the CDR3 is TGCGCCAGTGCCGATCCTACTAGAGGGGGAAGGGATGAGCAGTTCTTC.